This T cell receptor (beta chain) was obtained from a study of blood T cell repertoires in COVID-19. Study background: Both acute and convalescent COVID-19 samples were obtained from the United States, Italy and Spain. Sample material is recorded as cDNA or gDNA derived from T cells, B-cell-depleted T cells, or PBMCs.

Sequenced by immunoSEQ multiplex PCR; TCRdb stores in-frame clones only, minus some. The table lists roughly 120,000 clones, around 80% of them singletons. V was clipped by 7 bases and J by 6 bases, with 12 bases between them. CDR1 and CDR2 from the germline V gene are LNHDA and SQIVND (reference sequence). The CDR3 loop spans 12 amino acids. This sequence joins TRBV19 and TRBJ1-2; D call uncertain. This receptor was taken from a man in his sixties or seventies with acute or convalescent COVID-19. The sequenced sample consisted of peripheral blood. The CDR3 protein is CASTIGGNGYTF. The CDR3 nucleotides read TGTGCCAGTACCATCGGAGGGAATGGCTACACCTTC.